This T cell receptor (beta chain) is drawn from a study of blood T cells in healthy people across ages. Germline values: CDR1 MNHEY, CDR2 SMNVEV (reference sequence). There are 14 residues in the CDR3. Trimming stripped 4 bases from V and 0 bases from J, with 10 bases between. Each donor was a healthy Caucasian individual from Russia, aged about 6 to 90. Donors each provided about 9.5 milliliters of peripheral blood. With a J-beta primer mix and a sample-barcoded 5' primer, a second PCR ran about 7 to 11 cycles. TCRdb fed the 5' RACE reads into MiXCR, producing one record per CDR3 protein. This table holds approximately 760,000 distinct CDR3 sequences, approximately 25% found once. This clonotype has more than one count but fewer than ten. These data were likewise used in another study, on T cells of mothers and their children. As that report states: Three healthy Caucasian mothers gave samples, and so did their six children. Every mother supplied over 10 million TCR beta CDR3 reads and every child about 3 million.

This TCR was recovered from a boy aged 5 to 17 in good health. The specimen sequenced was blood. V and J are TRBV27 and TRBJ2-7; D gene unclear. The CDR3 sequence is CASSYKRSSYEQYF. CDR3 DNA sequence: TGTGCCAGCAGTTACAAGCGCAGCTCCTACGAGCAGTACTTC.